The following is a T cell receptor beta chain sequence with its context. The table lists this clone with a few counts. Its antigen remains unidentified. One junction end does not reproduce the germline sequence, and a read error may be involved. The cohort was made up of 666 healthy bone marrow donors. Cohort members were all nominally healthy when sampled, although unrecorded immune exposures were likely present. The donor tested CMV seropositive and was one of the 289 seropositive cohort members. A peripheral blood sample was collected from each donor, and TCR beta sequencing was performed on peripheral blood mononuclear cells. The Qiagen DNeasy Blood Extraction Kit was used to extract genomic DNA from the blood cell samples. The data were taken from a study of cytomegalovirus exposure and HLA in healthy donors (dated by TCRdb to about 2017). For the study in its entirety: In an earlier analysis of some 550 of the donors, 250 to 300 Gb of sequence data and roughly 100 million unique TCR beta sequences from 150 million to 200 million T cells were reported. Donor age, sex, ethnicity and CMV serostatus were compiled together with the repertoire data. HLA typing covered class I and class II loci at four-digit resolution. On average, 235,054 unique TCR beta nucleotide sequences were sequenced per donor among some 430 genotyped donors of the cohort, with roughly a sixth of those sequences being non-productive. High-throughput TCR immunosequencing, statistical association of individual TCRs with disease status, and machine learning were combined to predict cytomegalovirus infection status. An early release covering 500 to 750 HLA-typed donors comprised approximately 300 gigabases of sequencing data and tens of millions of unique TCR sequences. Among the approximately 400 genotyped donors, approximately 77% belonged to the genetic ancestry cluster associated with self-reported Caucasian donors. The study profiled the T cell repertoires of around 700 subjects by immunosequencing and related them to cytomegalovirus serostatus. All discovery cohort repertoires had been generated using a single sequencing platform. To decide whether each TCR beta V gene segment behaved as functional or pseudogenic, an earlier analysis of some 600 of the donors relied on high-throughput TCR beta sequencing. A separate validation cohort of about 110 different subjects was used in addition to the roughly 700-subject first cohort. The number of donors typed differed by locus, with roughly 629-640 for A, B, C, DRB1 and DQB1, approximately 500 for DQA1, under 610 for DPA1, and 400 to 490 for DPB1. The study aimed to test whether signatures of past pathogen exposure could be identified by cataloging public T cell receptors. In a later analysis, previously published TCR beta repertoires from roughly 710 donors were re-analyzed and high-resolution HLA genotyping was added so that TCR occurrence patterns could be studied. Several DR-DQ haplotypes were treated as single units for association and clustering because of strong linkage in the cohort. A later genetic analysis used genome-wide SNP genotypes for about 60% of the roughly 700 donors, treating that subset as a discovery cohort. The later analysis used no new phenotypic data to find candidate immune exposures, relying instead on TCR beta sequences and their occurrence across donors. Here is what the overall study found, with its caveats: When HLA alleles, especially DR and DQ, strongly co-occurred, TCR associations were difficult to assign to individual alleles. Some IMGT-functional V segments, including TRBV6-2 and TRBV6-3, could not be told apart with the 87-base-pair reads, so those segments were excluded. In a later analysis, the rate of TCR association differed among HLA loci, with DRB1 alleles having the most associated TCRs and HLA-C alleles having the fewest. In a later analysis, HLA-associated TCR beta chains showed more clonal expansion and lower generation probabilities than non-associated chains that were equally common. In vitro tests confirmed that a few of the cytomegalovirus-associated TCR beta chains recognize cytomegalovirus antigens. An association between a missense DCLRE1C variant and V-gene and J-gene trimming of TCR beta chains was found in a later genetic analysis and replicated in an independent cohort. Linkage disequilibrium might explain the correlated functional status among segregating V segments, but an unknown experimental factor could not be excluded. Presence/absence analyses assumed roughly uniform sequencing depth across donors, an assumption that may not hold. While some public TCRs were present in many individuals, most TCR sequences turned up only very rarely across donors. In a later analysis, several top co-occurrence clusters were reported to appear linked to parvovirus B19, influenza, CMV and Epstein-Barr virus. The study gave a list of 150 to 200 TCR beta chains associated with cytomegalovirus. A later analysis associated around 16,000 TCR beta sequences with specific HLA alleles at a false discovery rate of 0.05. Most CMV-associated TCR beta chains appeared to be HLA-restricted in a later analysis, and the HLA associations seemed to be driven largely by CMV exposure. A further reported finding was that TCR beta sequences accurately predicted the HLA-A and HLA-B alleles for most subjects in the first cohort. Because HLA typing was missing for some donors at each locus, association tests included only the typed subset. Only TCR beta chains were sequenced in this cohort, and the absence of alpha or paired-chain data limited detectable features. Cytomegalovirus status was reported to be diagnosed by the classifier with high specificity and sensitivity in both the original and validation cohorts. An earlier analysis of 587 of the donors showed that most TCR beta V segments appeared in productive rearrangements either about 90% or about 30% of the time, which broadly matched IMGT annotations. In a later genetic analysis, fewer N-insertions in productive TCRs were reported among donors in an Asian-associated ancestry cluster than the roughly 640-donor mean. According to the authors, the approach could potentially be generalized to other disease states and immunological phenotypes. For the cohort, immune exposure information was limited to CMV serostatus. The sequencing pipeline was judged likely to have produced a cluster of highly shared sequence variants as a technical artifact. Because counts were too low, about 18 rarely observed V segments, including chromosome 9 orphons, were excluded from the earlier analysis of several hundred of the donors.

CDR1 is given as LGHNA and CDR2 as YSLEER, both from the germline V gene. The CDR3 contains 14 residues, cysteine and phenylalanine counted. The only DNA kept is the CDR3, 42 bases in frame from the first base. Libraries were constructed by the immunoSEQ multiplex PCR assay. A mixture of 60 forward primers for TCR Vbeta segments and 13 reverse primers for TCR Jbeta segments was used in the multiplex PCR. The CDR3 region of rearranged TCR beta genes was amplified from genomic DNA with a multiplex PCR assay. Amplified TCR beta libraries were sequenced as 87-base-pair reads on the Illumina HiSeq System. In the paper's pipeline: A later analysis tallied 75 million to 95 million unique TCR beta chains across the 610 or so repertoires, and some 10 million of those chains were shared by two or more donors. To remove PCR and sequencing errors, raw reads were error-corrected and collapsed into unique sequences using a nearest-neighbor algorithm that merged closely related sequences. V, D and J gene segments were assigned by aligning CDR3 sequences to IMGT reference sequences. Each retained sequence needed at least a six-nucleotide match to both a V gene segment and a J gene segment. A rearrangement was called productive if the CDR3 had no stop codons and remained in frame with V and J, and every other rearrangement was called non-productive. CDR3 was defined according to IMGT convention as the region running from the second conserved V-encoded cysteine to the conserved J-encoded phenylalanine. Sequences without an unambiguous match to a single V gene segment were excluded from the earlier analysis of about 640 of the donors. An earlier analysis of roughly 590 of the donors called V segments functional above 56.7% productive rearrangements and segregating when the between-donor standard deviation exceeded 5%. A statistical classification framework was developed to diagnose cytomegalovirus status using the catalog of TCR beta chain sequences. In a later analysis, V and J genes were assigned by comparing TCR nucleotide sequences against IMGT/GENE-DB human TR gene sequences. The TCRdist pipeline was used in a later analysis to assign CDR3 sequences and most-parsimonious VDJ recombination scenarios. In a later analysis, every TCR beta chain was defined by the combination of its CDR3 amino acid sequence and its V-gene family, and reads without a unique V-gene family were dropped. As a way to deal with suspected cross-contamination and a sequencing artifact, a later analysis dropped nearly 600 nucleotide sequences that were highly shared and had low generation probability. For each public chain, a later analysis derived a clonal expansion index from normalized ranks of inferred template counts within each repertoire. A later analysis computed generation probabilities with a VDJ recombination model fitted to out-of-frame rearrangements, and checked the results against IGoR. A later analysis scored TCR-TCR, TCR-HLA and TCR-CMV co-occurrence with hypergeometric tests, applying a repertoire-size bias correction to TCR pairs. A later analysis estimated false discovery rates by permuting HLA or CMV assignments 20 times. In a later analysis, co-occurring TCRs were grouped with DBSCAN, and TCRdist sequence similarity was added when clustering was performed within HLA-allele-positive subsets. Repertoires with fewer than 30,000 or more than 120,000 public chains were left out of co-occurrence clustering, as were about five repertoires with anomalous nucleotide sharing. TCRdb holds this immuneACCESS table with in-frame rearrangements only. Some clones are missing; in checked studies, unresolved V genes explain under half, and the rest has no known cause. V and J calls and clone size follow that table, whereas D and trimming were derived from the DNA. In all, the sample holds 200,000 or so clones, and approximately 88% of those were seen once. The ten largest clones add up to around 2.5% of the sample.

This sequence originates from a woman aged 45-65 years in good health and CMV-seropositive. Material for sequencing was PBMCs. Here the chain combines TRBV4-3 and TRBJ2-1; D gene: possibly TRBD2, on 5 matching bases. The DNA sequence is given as TGCCCCAGCAGCCAAGCCGTTGGAGGCAATGAGCAGTTCTTC. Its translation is CPSSQAVGGNEQFF.